Given below is one T cell receptor beta chain in context. The CDR3 spans 14 residues. V was shortened by 3 bases and J by 0 bases, with 9 bases between the two germline ends. Germline values: CDR1 SGHRS, CDR2 YFSETQ. This specimen belongs to a study of blood T cell repertoires in COVID-19. Assay: immunoSEQ multiplex PCR; the TCRdb copy retains only in-frame clones and omits some. The sample has 150,000 to 160,000 clones, 78% seen once. The sequence came from a man older than 75 with acute or convalescent COVID-19. The chain recombines TRBV5-1 with TRBJ1-2, with TRBD1 as a possible D gene (5 bases). Sequenced material: peripheral blood. As DNA, the CDR3 is TGCGCCAGCAGCTCGACAGAAGCTAACTATGGCTACACCTTC. Translating it yields CASSSTEANYGYTF. The variable domain in full, completed from reference TRBV5-1 and TRBJ1-2, reads KAGVTQTPRYLIKTRGQQVTLSCSPISGHRSVSWYQQTPGQGLQFLFEYFSETQRNKGNFPGRFSGRQFSNSRSEMNVSTLELGDSALYLCASSSTEANYGYTFGSGTRLTVV.